The 31 T cell receptor beta chains in this list originate from one sample, sequenced in a study of shared clonotypes between healthy human individuals. Only in-frame clones appear in the TCRdb table, and some are missing; sequencing was by immunoSEQ multiplex PCR. The repertoire includes about 2.4 million clones, approximately 93% of them detected once, and approximately 0.36% sits in the top ten. Sequenced material: naive CD4+ T cells from PBMCs. Subset: CD45RA+ positively selected. The receptor source for this set is a man in his late teens or twenties in good health. Some clones in this sample may be carry-over from other donors' samples.

With regard to this clone: A junction boundary mismatches the germline segment, possibly from a read error. The sample carries other DNA sequences with the same CDR3. The chain has TRBV30 and TRBJ2-3, with D uncertain. Per the germline V gene, CDR1 is GTSNPN and CDR2 is SVGIG (reference sequence). The CDR3 loop spans 14 amino acids. The CDR3 bases are TGTGCCTGGAGTCGTCTTTTGGCTCTCGATACGCAATATTTT. It specifies CAWSRLLALDTQYF.

This clone has a handful of counts. The sample has other DNA sequences that encode this CDR3 too. J is TRBJ2-7 and V is TRBV28; D is uncertain. This CDR3 comprises 12 residues. V was pared by 1 base and J by 0 bases, with 1 base between. CDR1 and CDR2 from the germline V gene are MDHEN and SYDVKM. The CDR3 is CASSLFSYEQYF. In DNA, the CDR3 is TGTGCCAGCAGTTTATTCTCCTACGAGCAGTACTTC.

This rearrangement joins TRBV28 to TRBJ1-2; 10 nucleotides agree with TRBD1. The CDR3 totals 16 residues. The junction had 10 bases not matched to a gene; V was cut back by 3 bases and J by 6 bases. Germline V gene lookup returns CDR1 MDHEN and CDR2 SYDVKM. The CDR3 reads CASSLPGTGELDGYTF. DNA for the CDR3: TGTGCCAGCAGTTTGCCCGGGACAGGGGAATTAGATGGCTACACCTTC.

The chain joins TRBV28 to TRBJ2-5, with D possibly TRBD1 on 6 matching bases. The CDR3 has 15 amino acids. V dropped 5 bases and J dropped 0 bases, with 13 bases sitting between them. CDR1 MDHEN and CDR2 SYDVKM come from the germline V gene. The CDR3 nucleotides read TGTGCCAGCAGTACAGGGATGATGTACCAAGAGACCCAGTACTTC. Translating gives CASSTGMMYQETQYF.

The gene calls are TRBV5-1 and TRBJ1-1; TRBD1 is a possible D gene (5 bases). V lost 1 base, J lost 5 bases, and 12 bases lay in between. Germline V lookup: CDR1 SGHRS, CDR2 YFSETQ. The CDR3 sequence is 14 residues long. CDR3 nucleotides: TGCGCCAGCAGCTTGATGGGGGTTGGGACTGAAGCTTTCTTT. Protein product: CASSLMGVGTEAFF.

The CDR3 is CASSLGDRARGSSTDTQYF. The CDR3 DNA is TGTGCCAGCAGCTTGGGGGACAGGGCAAGAGGGTCTAGCACAGATACGCAGTATTTT. The chain has TRBV5-4 and TRBJ2-3; 9 positions match TRBD1. CDR1 and CDR2 (germline): SGHNT, YYREEE (reference sequence). The CDR3 is made up of 19 amino acids. V dropped 0 bases and J dropped 0; count of bases not matched to a gene: 11.

This rearrangement joins TRBV4-3 to TRBJ2-2, with 7 bases lining up with TRBD2. The V and J ends lost 5 bases and 4 bases, in that order; junction bases with no gene match: 4. This CDR3 spans 14 amino acids. Germline V gene sequence: CDR1 LGHNA, CDR2 YSLEER. The DNA of the CDR3 is TGCGCCAGCAGCGTCGGGACTATCACCGGGGAGCTGTTTTTT. Translation: CASSVGTITGELFF.

In the case of this clone: The sample holds other DNA sequences that translate to the same CDR3. The chain combines TRBV27 with TRBJ1-2; D not resolved. The V end lost 6 bases, the J end lost 1 base, and 9 bases lay between the germline ends. This CDR3 comprises 13 residues. Per germline, CDR1 MNHEY and CDR2 SMNVEV (reference sequence). The CDR3: CASRLTGNYGYTF. In DNA, the CDR3 is TGTGCCAGCAGGTTGACGGGTAACTATGGCTACACCTTC.

CDR3 amino acids: CASRQPGENYEQYF. The CDR3 nucleotides read TGCGCCAGCAGGCAACCGGGAGAAAACTACGAGCAGTACTTC. The chain joins TRBV4-1 to TRBJ2-7, with D possibly TRBD2 on 6 matching bases. There are 14 residues in the CDR3. Germline CDR1 is MGHRA and CDR2 is YSYEKL. V was clipped by 6 bases and J by 3 bases, with 15 bases between them.

The genes are TRBV5-1 and TRBJ2-5; D not certain. Trimming left V 1 base short and J 6 bases short, with 16 bases between. Germline CDR1 SGHRS, CDR2 YFSETQ. The CDR3 consists of 15 residues. The CDR3: CASSLTPRFPKTQYF. CDR3 bases: TGCGCCAGCAGCTTGACCCCAAGATTTCCCAAGACCCAGTACTTC.

This sequence joins TRBV18 and TRBJ1-1, with TRBD1 matching 8 bases. V lost 3 bases, J lost 8 bases, and 11 bases stayed unmatched. This CDR3 is 15 amino acids long. CDR1 and CDR2 (germline): KGHSH, LQKENI. CDR3: CASSPVVSGQGEAFF. In DNA, the CDR3 is TGTGCCAGCTCACCTGTTGTTTCCGGACAGGGAGAAGCTTTCTTT.

The rearrangement uses TRBV5-4 and TRBJ2-7, with TRBD2 matching 10 bases. The CDR3 spans 15 residues. V dropped 5 bases and J dropped 3; count of bases not matched to a gene: 8. Germline V gene lookup returns CDR1 SGHNT and CDR2 YYREEE (reference sequence). CDR3 amino acids: CASREGLAEVYEQYF. CDR3 nucleotide sequence: TGTGCCAGCAGGGAAGGACTAGCGGAGGTCTACGAGCAGTACTTC. The variable domain in full, with the rest retrieved from reference TRBV5-4 and TRBJ2-7, is ETGVTQSPTHLIKTRGQQVTLRCSSQSGHNTVSWYQQALGQGPQFIFQYYREEENGRGNFPPRFSGLQFPNYSSELNVNALELDDSALYLCASREGLAEVYEQYFGPGTRLTVT.

This clone appeared a single time. This chain uses TRBV30 with TRBJ1-3, with D hard to call. CDR3 length: 13 amino acids. The germline gives CDR1 GTSNPN, CDR2 SVGIG (reference sequence). V dropped 6 bases and J dropped 0 bases, with 9 bases sitting between them. The CDR3 coding sequence is TGTGCCTGTAGGCAAAGCTCTGGAAACACCATATATTTT. Protein sequence: CACRQSSGNTIYF.

The chain carries TRBV7-2 and TRBJ1-4, with TRBD1 as a possible D gene (6 bases). Germline values: CDR1 SGHTA, CDR2 FQGNSA. CDR3 size: 17 residues. V gave up 1 base and J gave up 8 bases, with 20 bases separating them. The DNA for the CDR3 is TGTGCCAGCAGCTTAGTAGTGGGGACAAAAGTAGGGGAAAAACTGTTTTTT. The encoded protein is CASSLVVGTKVGEKLFF.

V usage is TRBV30 and J usage is TRBJ2-1; a possible D gene is TRBD1 (5 bases). Germline-derived CDR1 and CDR2 are GTSNPN and SVGIG (reference sequence). Trimming took 4 bases from V and 5 from J, leaving 12 bases between them. The CDR3 totals 13 residues. The CDR3 is CAWTKGSNNEQFF. The CDR3, as DNA: TGTGCCTGGACGAAGGGGTCAAACAATGAGCAGTTCTTC.

V is TRBV29-1 and J is TRBJ2-1, with TRBD2 matching over 7 bases. The CDR3 length is 14 residues. V shed 4 bases and J 4 bases; nucleotides not matched to a gene: 7. Germline lookup yields CDR1 SQVTM and CDR2 ANQGSEA. This chain's CDR3 is CSVGPLADYNEQFF. CDR3 DNA sequence: TGCAGCGTTGGCCCTCTAGCGGATTACAATGAGCAGTTCTTC.

The rearrangement links TRBV5-1 to TRBJ1-1; possibly TRBD1 for D (5 bases). Per the germline V gene, CDR1 is SGHRS and CDR2 is YFSETQ. V was pared by 1 base and J by 4 bases, with 8 bases between. This CDR3 is built from 13 residues. This CDR3 is CASSLFGATEAFF. CDR3 sequence (DNA): TGCGCCAGCAGCTTGTTCGGGGCCACTGAAGCTTTCTTT.

This clone was recorded only once. The chain has TRBV5-4 and TRBJ2-2; 9 positions agree with TRBD1. The CDR3 contains 16 residues. Trimming took 4 bases from V and 6 from J; bases not matched to a gene: 10. Germline V lookup: CDR1 SGHNT, CDR2 YYREEE (reference sequence). CDR3 loop: CASSGQGPGYPGELFF. As DNA, the CDR3 is TGTGCCAGCAGCGGACAGGGGCCCGGGTATCCCGGGGAGCTGTTTTTT. The full variable domain, completed using reference TRBV5-4 and TRBJ2-2, is ETGVTQSPTHLIKTRGQQVTLRCSSQSGHNTVSWYQQALGQGPQFIFQYYREEENGRGNFPPRFSGLQFPNYSSELNVNALELDDSALYLCASSGQGPGYPGELFFGEGSRLTVL.

The rearrangement joins TRBV6-1 to TRBJ1-5, with D hard to call. V lost 9 bases and J 3 bases, leaving 12 bases between the germline ends. Germline V gene data show CDR1 as MNHNS and CDR2 as SASEGT. The CDR3 contains 13 residues. CDR3 amino acids: CASGERSNQPQHF. Written as DNA, the CDR3 is TGTGCCAGTGGAGAAAGATCCAATCAGCCCCAGCATTTT.

This chain uses TRBV5-4 with TRBJ2-2; 10 bases are a match to TRBD1. Germline V lookup: CDR1 SGHNT, CDR2 YYREEE (reference sequence). The CDR3 has 16 residues. V lost 4 bases to trimming and J lost 5 bases; unmatched junction nucleotides: 8. The CDR3 DNA follows: TGTGCCAGCAGCGGTCAAGACAGGGGGCCGACCGGGGAGCTGTTTTTT. It yields the protein CASSGQDRGPTGELFF.

The chain joins TRBV4-3 to TRBJ2-1; 9 nucleotides line up with TRBD2. CDR1 is LGHNA, CDR2 YSLEER, per germline. This CDR3 has 17 residues. The trim removed 0 bases at V and 8 bases at J, leaving 11 bases unmatched. The chain's CDR3 is CASSQEPRGGERYEQFF. CDR3 DNA sequence: TGCGCCAGCAGCCAAGAGCCGCGCGGGGGGGAGAGGTATGAGCAGTTCTTC.

The chain combines TRBV27 with TRBJ1-6; unclear D gene. This CDR3 is 16 amino acids long. Trimming took off 6 bases at V and 1 base at J, with 13 bases between the two ends. CDR1 and CDR2 (germline): MNHEY, SMNVEV (reference sequence). CDR3 sequence (DNA): TGTGCCAGCAGATCTTTAGGCGGGTCCTATAATTCACCCCTCCACTTT. It specifies CASRSLGGSYNSPLHF.

This clone showed up just once. The genes are TRBV9 and TRBJ2-2, with unresolved D. This CDR3 region has 14 residues. The germline gives CDR1 SGDLS, CDR2 YYNGEE. The V and J ends lost 3 bases and 4 bases respectively, with 10 bases between them. CDR3 DNA sequence: TGTGCCAGCAGCGCCAAGACTGGCACCGGGGAGCTGTTTTTT. It translates to CASSAKTGTGELFF. Complete variable domain (other parts from reference TRBV9 and TRBJ2-2): DSGVTQTPKHLITATGQRVTLRCSPRSGDLSVYWYQQSLDQGLQFLIQYYNGEERAKGNILERFSAQQFPDLHSELNLSSLELGDSALYFCASSAKTGTGELFFGEGSRLTVL.

The V call is TRBV9, the J call TRBJ1-5; the D gene is possibly TRBD1 (6 bases). From germline, CDR1 is SGDLS and CDR2 YYNGEE. The CDR3 has 14 amino acids. Trimming stripped 4 bases from V and 6 bases from J, with 14 bases between. In DNA, the CDR3 is TGTGCCAGCAGCAGAGGGGGGGCTGGTCAGCCCCAGCATTTT. This translates into CASSRGGAGQPQHF.

The chain has TRBV7-9 and TRBJ1-1; tentative D call: TRBD1 (6 bases). Trimming cost V 7 bases and J 5 bases, with 20 bases left between them. This CDR3 is 15 amino acids long. Germline V gene data show CDR1 as SEHNR and CDR2 as FQNEAQ (reference sequence). The CDR3 DNA sequence: TGTGCCAGCAACCTTAGGAGTACAGGGTGGACTGAAGCTTTCTTT. Translated, it gives CASNLRSTGWTEAFF.

This chain uses TRBV5-4 with TRBJ1-4; D is possibly TRBD1 (6 bases). The V and J ends lost 5 bases and 7 bases respectively, with 15 bases between them. The germline V gene has CDR1 SGHNT and CDR2 YYREEE (reference sequence). CDR3 length: 14 amino acids. The chain's CDR3 is CASRQQGLGEKLFF. The CDR3 DNA is TGTGCCAGCAGACAGCAGGGGTTAGGTGAAAAACTGTTTTTT.

The chain has TRBV30 and TRBJ2-1; D is uncertain. Germline values: CDR1 GTSNPN, CDR2 SVGIG (reference sequence). V lost 0 bases and J lost 4, with 10 bases in between. This CDR3 has 14 residues. The CDR3 bases are TGTGCCTGGAGTGTACGAGGACCTTACAATGAGCAGTTCTTC. Encoded protein: CAWSVRGPYNEQFF.

In this sample, this clone turned up once. This chain connects TRBV28 to TRBJ2-3; 11 bases are shared with TRBD2. The CDR3 runs to 15 residues. In germline, CDR1 is MDHEN, CDR2 SYDVKM. Trimming removed 6 bases from V and 4 bases from J; junction bases left unmatched: 6. The CDR3 DNA reads TGTGCCAGCAGCCAAGGACTAGCGGGTTCAGATACGCAGTATTTT. Translation: CASSQGLAGSDTQYF. Drawing the rest from reference TRBV28 and TRBJ2-3, the complete variable domain is DVKVTQSSRYLVKRTGEKVFLECVQDMDHENMFWYRQDPGLGLRLIYFSYDVKMKEKGDIPEGYSVSREKKERFSLILESASTNQTSMYLCASSQGLAGSDTQYFGPGTRLTVL.

The chain joins TRBV7-3 to TRBJ2-1; TRBD2 might be the D (7 bases). V shed 3 bases and J shed 9 bases, with 15 bases lying between them. CDR3 length equals 14 residues. Germline CDR1 reads SGHTA; CDR2 reads FQGTGA. The CDR3 spells CASSFAGAASEQFF. CDR3 DNA: TGTGCCAGCAGCTTTGCGGGGGCCGCTTCTGAGCAGTTCTTC.

This chain links TRBV5-1 with TRBJ2-5; TRBD2 matches at 12 bases. CDR1 and CDR2 from the germline V gene are SGHRS and YFSETQ. Unmatched junction bases numbered 4, after V lost 4 bases and J lost 0 bases. This CDR3 contains 16 residues. The CDR3 bases are TGCGCCAGCAGCGCCGGACTAGCGGGATACCAAGAGACCCAGTACTTC. Translating it yields CASSAGLAGYQETQYF.

This clone was counted a single time. The chain uses TRBV5-1 and TRBJ2-6; 7 bases align to TRBD2. CDR3 length: 17 residues. The J segment lost 2 bases and the V segment lost 4 bases, leaving 9 bases of the junction unmatched. Germline V lookup: CDR1 SGHRS, CDR2 YFSETQ. The CDR3 coding sequence is TGCGCCAGCAGCCGCGGGGGATGGATGACTGGGGCCAACGTCCTGACTTTC. Protein product: CASSRGGWMTGANVLTF.